This T cell receptor beta chain derives from a study of response to subunit inactivated influenza vaccine. TCRdb recomputed calls from the RT-PCR reads with MiXCR, one row per CDR3 protein. The sample includes about 540,000 distinct CDR3 sequences, less than 25% of them seen just once. Trimming stripped 0 bases from V and 10 bases from J, with 10 bases between. Germline V lookup: CDR1 KGHDR, CDR2 SFDVKD. The CDR3 contains 13 residues. This sample was shared with a second study, whose subject was T cells expressing NK-cell markers. That paper states: What made the TCR beta cDNA was 5'RACE template switching with UMIs.

The sample in question was CD4+ T cells sorted from PBMCs, obtained approximately 12 days after vaccination. The rearrangement joins TRBV24-1 to TRBJ2-3, with D unresolved. This TCR was sampled from a man in his forties or fifties who received an inactivated influenza vaccine. In DNA, the CDR3 is TGTGCCACCAGTGATTTGCCTAGTTCTCCGCAGTATTTT. This codes for CATSDLPSSPQYF.